Listed here are 19 T cell receptor beta chains from one sample, sequenced in a study of response to subunit inactivated influenza vaccine. TCRdb independently ran MiXCR on the RT-PCR reads; one entry per CDR3 protein. The profile covers some 800,000 distinct CDR3 sequences, with 21% appearing a single time and approximately 10% taken by the ten largest. Source: PBMCs from blood, taken about 5 days after vaccination. The receptors here all came from a man aged 50-60 years who received an inactivated influenza vaccine.

This clonotype occurred a few times. The chain has TRBV4-2 and TRBJ2-3, with D uncertain. Germline CDR1 and CDR2: LGHNA and YNFKEQ. Trimming left V 2 bases short and J 3 bases short, with 9 bases between. The CDR3 runs 14 residues. Written as DNA, the CDR3 is TGTGCCAGCAGCCAACCTCTTCTGACAGATACGCAGTATTTT. It translates to CASSQPLLTDTQYF.

This clonotype was seen repeatedly, ten times or more. The chain couples TRBV29-1 to TRBJ2-7, with a tentative D call TRBD1 (5 bases). Germline V gene sequence: CDR1 SQVTM, CDR2 ANQGSEA. The CDR3 runs 12 residues. The V gene lost 5 bases and the J gene lost 1 base, with 9 bases spanning the gap. CDR3 DNA: TGCAGCGTTACTGACAGTTCCTACGAGCAGTACTTC. The encoded protein is CSVTDSSYEQYF.

V gene TRBV11-3 combines with J gene TRBJ2-7; D not certain. From germline, CDR1 is SGHNT and CDR2 YENEEA. The CDR3 is 15 residues long. V gave up 1 base and J gave up 6 bases, with 16 bases separating them. CDR3 sequence: CASSLGGIVPGEQYF. The CDR3 region has the DNA TGTGCCAGCAGCTTAGGGGGAATCGTACCGGGCGAGCAGTACTTC. Variable domain in full (rest from reference TRBV11-3 and TRBJ2-7): EAGVVQSPRYKIIEKKQPVAFWCNPISGHNTLYWYLQNLGQGPELLIRYENEEAVDDSQLPKDRFSAERLKGVDSTLKIQPAELGDSAVYLCASSLGGIVPGEQYFGPGTRLTVT.

The V and J genes are TRBV20-1 and TRBJ2-1, with TRBD1 matching 9 bases. V was clipped by 0 bases and J by 2 bases; unmatched bases: 5. CDR3 length: 16 amino acids. The V gene's germline CDR1 is DFQATT and CDR2 SNEGSKA (reference sequence). CDR3 nucleotide sequence: TGCAGTGCTAGAGATCTGGGGACAGGGACCTACAATGAGCAGTTCTTC. Its translation is CSARDLGTGTYNEQFF.

This clonotype was seen a handful of times. This sequence joins TRBV12-3 or TRBV12-4 and TRBJ2-2; 13 bases line up with TRBD2. V dropped 4 bases and J dropped 5; count of bases not matched to a gene: 1. The CDR3 is made up of 15 amino acids. CDR3 loop: CASSSTSGRTGELFF. The CDR3 bases are TGTGCCAGCAGTTCGACTAGCGGGAGGACCGGGGAGCTGTTTTTT.

The chain links TRBV25-1 to TRBJ1-1; weak D call: TRBD1 (5 bases). CDR3 size: 14 residues. Germline CDR1 is MGHDK and CDR2 is SYGVNS. Between the trimmed V and J ends, which lost 6 bases and 1 base, there was a span of 12 bases. CDR3 amino acids: CASRETTENTEAFF. CDR3 DNA sequence: TGTGCCAGCAGGGAAACGACAGAGAACACTGAAGCTTTCTTT.

With respect to this clonotype: The limits of the CDR3 on the DNA are not certain, so only TCRdb's listed CDR3 is given. The genes are TRBV28 and TRBJ2-1. Germline assignment: CDR1 MDHEN and CDR2 SYDVKM. With termini counted, the CDR3 has 14 amino acids. CDR3: CASSTSTQNNEQFF.

The genes are TRBV29-1 and TRBJ1-2; D perhaps matches TRBD1 (5 bases). This CDR3 spans 11 amino acids. The germline V gene encodes CDR1 SQVTM and CDR2 ANQGSEA. Deletions cut 3 bases from V and 7 bases from J, with 9 bases between. DNA for the CDR3: TGCAGCGTTGAGAGGCAGGGTGGCTACACCTTC. It specifies CSVERQGGYTF.

This clonotype has ten or more counts. The CDR3 DNA is TGTGCCAGCAGTTACGTCACGGAGACCCAGTACTTC. Translated, it gives CASSYVTETQYF. The chain links TRBV6-2 or TRBV6-3 to TRBJ2-5; no clear D gene. Germline V gene sequence: CDR1 MNHEY, CDR2 SVGEGT. Trimming pared 2 bases from V and 5 bases from J, leaving 6 bases between. This CDR3 contains 12 residues.

This clonotype was counted many times. The gene calls are TRBV5-1 and TRBJ2-3; D gene unclear. This CDR3 region has 14 residues. V lost 2 bases to trimming and J lost 2 bases, with 9 bases between them. CDR1 is SGHRS, CDR2 YFSETQ, per germline. The CDR3 loop reads CASSFGLPTDTQYF. As DNA, the CDR3 is TGCGCCAGCAGCTTCGGGCTACCCACAGATACGCAGTATTTT.

In this sample, this clonotype turned up a few times. The chain carries TRBV3-1 and TRBJ2-2; D possibly corresponds to TRBD2 (7 bases). The germline V gene has CDR1 LGHDT and CDR2 YNNKEL (reference sequence). This CDR3 has 15 amino acids. With 3 bases removed from V and 6 bases from J, the gap between germline ends came to 14 bases. CDR3 residues: CASSQGGLFAGELFF. DNA of the CDR3: TGTGCCAGCAGCCAGGGGGGGCTATTCGCCGGGGAGCTGTTTTTT.

The chain employs TRBV20-1 and TRBJ2-3; D gene ambiguous. This CDR3 comprises 16 residues. The germline V gene encodes CDR1 DFQATT and CDR2 SNEGSKA (reference sequence). Trimming took off 5 bases at V and 6 bases at J, with 24 bases between the two ends. CDR3 amino acids: CSASPGLTVFRDTQYF. CDR3 DNA: TGCAGTGCTTCGCCCGGGCTAACCGTTTTTCGGGATACGCAGTATTTT.

The sample holds a few counts of this clonotype. The rearrangement links TRBV6-1 to TRBJ1-2, with unresolved D. The V gene lost 0 bases and the J gene lost 1 base, with 9 bases spanning the gap. The CDR3 runs to 15 residues. Germline lookup yields CDR1 MNHNS and CDR2 SASEGT. For the CDR3, the DNA is TGTGCCAGCAGTGAAGCCCCAATGGATAACTATGGCTACACCTTC. Translation gives CASSEAPMDNYGYTF.

V is TRBV6-1 and J is TRBJ2-5; D might be TRBD1 (6 bases). Germline V lookup: CDR1 MNHNS, CDR2 SASEGT. This CDR3 has 14 residues. V was pared by 6 bases and J by 5 bases, with 16 bases between. The CDR3 bases are TGTGCCAGCAGCTGGGGGCCCGTAGGGGAGACCCAGTACTTC. It is translated as CASSWGPVGETQYF.

In its sample, this clonotype was seen a few times. The chain combines TRBV6-5 with TRBJ2-1; TRBD1 matches 8 bases. The CDR3 is 14 amino acids. Looked up from germline, CDR1 is MNHEY and CDR2 is SVGAGI. Trimming took 2 bases from V and 7 from J; bases not matched to a gene: 4. Here the CDR3 DNA reads TGTGCCAGCAGTTACCGACAGGGGTGGAATGAGCAGTTCTTC. This gives the protein CASSYRQGWNEQFF.

This clonotype was counted only a few times. The chain recombines TRBV20-1 with TRBJ1-1; D is ambiguous. The CDR3 consists of 13 residues. Looked up from germline, CDR1 is DFQATT and CDR2 is SNEGSKA (reference sequence). Trimming removed 1 base at V and 0 bases at J, with 6 bases between. CDR3 nucleotide sequence: TGCAGTGCTAGAGTCAGCATGAACACTGAAGCTTTCTTT. Its protein is CSARVSMNTEAFF.

As to this clonotype: The junction shows a germline mismatch at one end, possibly a read error. This chain joins TRBV20-1 and TRBJ2-3, with D tentatively TRBD1 (6 bases). Germline assignment: CDR1 DFQATT and CDR2 SNEGSKA (reference sequence). The CDR3 has 13 amino acids. The CDR3 nucleotides are TGCGGTGCTAGAGGGGACCAGACAGGTACGCAGTATTTT. Translating gives CGARGDQTGTQYF.

This chain links TRBV12-3 or TRBV12-4 with TRBJ1-2; TRBD1 might be the D (5 bases). The CDR3 has 14 residues. V gave up 3 bases and J gave up 4 bases, with 12 bases separating them. In DNA, the CDR3 is TGTGCCAGCAGTTTCTACGACAGCCGCTATGGCTACACCTTC. Residues: CASSFYDSRYGYTF.

The rearrangement links TRBV24-1 to TRBJ2-1; 11 bases are a match to TRBD2. With V trimmed by 2 bases and J by 8 bases, 4 bases remained unmatched. Germline CDR1 is KGHDR and CDR2 is SFDVKD. The length of the CDR3 is 15 residues. For the CDR3, the DNA is TGTGCCACCAGTGATTCCGGGACTAGCGGCTATGAGCAGTTCTTC. Amino acids: CATSDSGTSGYEQFF.